This paragraph covers one TCR beta chain sequence. This sample was included in a study of blood T cell repertoires in COVID-19. At the level of the study: Researchers got acute and convalescent COVID-19 samples from the United States, Italy and Spain. The analysed material was cDNA or gDNA that came from T cells, B-cell-depleted T cells, or PBMCs.

This CDR3 is built from 15 residues. Germline-derived CDR1 and CDR2 are LNHDA and SQIVND (reference sequence). Trimming pared 7 bases from V and 7 bases from J, leaving 19 bases between. Authors' methods: By means of reference gene primer amplification, nucleated cell counts were estimated. Generated by immunoSEQ multiplex PCR, the TCRdb table keeps only in-frame clones and is missing some. V and J calls and clone size follow that table, whereas D and trimming were derived from the DNA. The sample lists some 240,000 clones, about 79% occurring once. J is TRBJ1-4 and V is TRBV19; D ambiguous. The source is a woman aged 40-49 years who had recovered from COVID-19. The sample taken for sequencing was peripheral blood. CDR3 sequence (DNA): TGTGCCAGTACCGTAACGGGAAATCGGGGTGAAAAACTGTTTTTT. It translates to CASTVTGNRGEKLFF.